The 25 T cell receptor beta chains given below trace back to one sample, sequenced in a study of blood T cell repertoires in COVID-19. Some clones are missing from TCRdb's copy, which holds only in-frame ones; the method was immunoSEQ multiplex PCR. The sample has 110,000 or so clones; about 90% are singletons. The sequenced sample was peripheral blood. These receptors were obtained from a human donor in a cohort sampled during active COVID-19.

The gene calls are TRBV13 and TRBJ2-3; 11 bases are a match to TRBD2. Germline CDR1 PRHDT, CDR2 FYEKMQ (reference sequence). CDR3 length equals 17 residues. J gave up 0 bases and V 4 bases, and 6 bases lay outside the gene matches. CDR3 sequence (DNA): TGTGCCAGCAGCTCTGCTAGCGGGGGGACTAGCACAGATACGCAGTATTTT. This sequence encodes CASSSASGGTSTDTQYF.

The genes are TRBV19 and TRBJ1-1; maybe TRBD1 (6 bases). This CDR3 spans 18 amino acids. Germline values: CDR1 LNHDA, CDR2 SQIVND (reference sequence). Trimming left V 3 bases short and J 4 bases short, with 24 bases between. Here the CDR3 DNA reads TGTGCCAGTAGTATTGGGGGCGGAACGTATAGGGGATTCACTGAAGCTTTCTTT. The encoded protein is CASSIGGGTYRGFTEAFF.

The rearrangement links TRBV6-5 to TRBJ2-5; TRBD2 agrees at 12 bases. Losses at the gene ends were 5 bases for V and 5 bases for J; bases not matched to a gene: 3. The CDR3 covers 14 residues. Looked up from germline, CDR1 is MNHEY and CDR2 is SVGAGI. The CDR3 protein is CASSRTSGKETQYF. In DNA form, the CDR3 reads TGTGCCAGCAGTCGGACTAGCGGGAAGGAGACCCAGTACTTC.

The gene calls are TRBV27 and TRBJ2-2; D possibly corresponds to TRBD2 (5 bases). Per germline, CDR1 MNHEY and CDR2 SMNVEV (reference sequence). Trimming cost V 5 bases and J 3 bases, with 16 bases left between them. The CDR3 sequence is 16 residues long. This CDR3 is CASSPPPGWDTGELFF. The DNA for the CDR3 is TGTGCCAGCAGTCCTCCGCCGGGATGGGACACCGGGGAGCTGTTTTTT.

This chain uses TRBV28 with TRBJ2-4; 8 nucleotides line up with TRBD1. The CDR3 has 16 residues. Germline V gene data show CDR1 as MDHEN and CDR2 as SYDVKM. Losses at the gene ends were 5 bases for V and 6 bases for J; bases not matched to a gene: 12. The CDR3 DNA follows: TGTGCCAGCAGTCCTACAGGACAGGGTGCGAGAAACATTCAGTACTTC. Translation gives CASSPTGQGARNIQYF.

In its sample, this clone was seen a few times. The CDR3 spells CASSGQGWYGYTF. The CDR3 DNA reads TGTGCCAGCAGCGGACAGGGTTGGTATGGCTACACCTTC. This chain uses TRBV9 with TRBJ1-2, with 7 bases aligning to TRBD1. V gave up 3 bases and J gave up 5 bases; unmatched junction bases: 4. CDR1 and CDR2 (germline): SGDLS, YYNGEE. The CDR3 is 13 residues long. The variable domain in full, with the rest retrieved from reference TRBV9 and TRBJ1-2, is DSGVTQTPKHLITATGQRVTLRCSPRSGDLSVYWYQQSLDQGLQFLIQYYNGEERAKGNILERFSAQQFPDLHSELNLSSLELGDSALYFCASSGQGWYGYTFGSGTRLTVV.

In DNA, the CDR3 is TGTGCCAGCAGCGACAGGTTAGGTTCGGCGAGGAGAGCTTTCTTT. It yields the protein CASSDRLGSARRAFF. The V gene is TRBV6-5, the J gene TRBJ1-1, with D tentatively TRBD1 (6 bases). The germline V gene has CDR1 MNHEY and CDR2 SVGAGI. This CDR3 contains 15 residues. V gave up 6 bases and J gave up 10 bases, with 24 bases separating them.

The chain combines TRBV18 with TRBJ2-2, with TRBD2 matching over 7 bases. Per the germline V gene, CDR1 is KGHSH and CDR2 is LQKENI. The CDR3 runs 15 residues. Losses at the gene ends were 3 bases for V and 4 bases for J; bases not matched to a gene: 5. The CDR3 spells CASSPIGGGTGELFF. DNA of the CDR3: TGTGCCAGCTCACCGATCGGCGGGGGCACCGGGGAGCTGTTTTTT.

The J gene is TRBJ1-4, the V gene TRBV4-1; 8 bases align to TRBD1. Germline values: CDR1 MGHRA, CDR2 YSYEKL. Trimming at V came to 0 bases and at J to 5 bases, leaving 14 bases not matched to a gene. The CDR3 is made up of 19 amino acids. In DNA form, the CDR3 reads TGCGCCAGCAGCCAAGACCCAAACGGACAGGGAGGGATCAATGAAAAACTGTTTTTT. The encoded protein is CASSQDPNGQGGINEKLFF.

This clone was observed once. The genes are TRBV25-1 and TRBJ2-1; TRBD2 matches at 7 bases. Germline V gene sequence: CDR1 MGHDK, CDR2 SYGVNS. The CDR3 totals 15 residues. Trimming at V came to 2 bases and at J to 3 bases, leaving 4 bases not matched to a gene. The CDR3 bases are TGTGCCAGCAGTGAACTAGCGGATTACTACAATGAGCAGTTCTTC. Encoded protein: CASSELADYYNEQFF. Variable domain in full (rest from reference TRBV25-1 and TRBJ2-1): EADIYQTPRYLVIGTGKKITLECSQTMGHDKMYWYQQDPGMELHLIHYSYGVNSTEKGDLSSESTVSRIRTEHFPLTLESARPSHTSQYLCASSELADYYNEQFFGPGTRLTVL.

The chain uses TRBV10-1 and TRBJ2-2; no definite D call. The CDR3 spans 14 residues. CDR1 WNHNN and CDR2 SYGVQD come from the germline V gene (reference sequence). With 0 bases removed from V and 5 bases from J, the gap between germline ends came to 7 bases. The CDR3 loop reads CASSESYGTGELFF. The CDR3 DNA reads TGCGCCAGCAGTGAGTCATACGGTACCGGGGAGCTGTTTTTT.

This chain uses TRBV7-9 with TRBJ2-3; D might be TRBD2 (6 bases). V was clipped by 6 bases and J by 4 bases, with 17 bases between them. Germline CDR1 SEHNR, CDR2 FQNEAQ (reference sequence). The CDR3 contains 15 residues. The CDR3 region has the DNA TGTGCCAGCAGTCCCAAGGACCGGGAGCCAGATACGCAGTATTTT. This sequence encodes CASSPKDREPDTQYF.

This sequence joins TRBV5-1 and TRBJ1-1; D unclear. The CDR3 covers 14 residues. Trimming left V 1 base short and J 0 bases short, with 7 bases between. The germline gives CDR1 SGHRS, CDR2 YFSETQ. This chain's CDR3 is CASSLQTLNTEAFF. For the CDR3, the DNA is TGCGCCAGCAGCTTGCAGACACTGAACACTGAAGCTTTCTTT.

This chain joins TRBV19 and TRBJ1-2, with 8 bases that match TRBD1. CDR1 is LNHDA, CDR2 SQIVND, per germline (reference sequence). The J segment lost 7 bases and the V segment lost 5 bases, leaving 12 bases of the junction unmatched. This CDR3 is built from 15 residues. The CDR3 nucleotides read TGTGCCAGTAGTCCCCAATGGGGACAGGAGATTGGCTACACCTTC. Its translation: CASSPQWGQEIGYTF.

CDR3 DNA sequence: TGTGCCAGCAGCGCGAGCGGGTTGCCCTACAATGAGCAGTTCTTC. Its translation is CASSASGLPYNEQFF. The chain recombines TRBV7-3 with TRBJ2-1, with TRBD2 as a possible D gene (6 bases). There are 15 residues in the CDR3. Deletions cut 5 bases from V and 2 bases from J, with 13 bases between. Germline-derived CDR1 and CDR2 are SGHTA and FQGTGA. Filled out from reference TRBV7-3 and TRBJ2-1, the complete variable domain reads GAGVSQTPSNKVTEKGKYVELRCDPISGHTALYWYRQSLGQGPEFLIYFQGTGAADDSGLPNDRFFAVRPEGSVSTLKIQRTERGDSAVYLCASSASGLPYNEQFFGPGTRLTVL.

This chain links TRBV6-2 or TRBV6-3 with TRBJ2-2; a weak D match, TRBD2 (6 bases). This CDR3 spans 15 amino acids. Germline-derived CDR1 and CDR2 are MNHEY and SVGEGT. The germline V and J ends were trimmed by 3 bases and 3 bases, with 11 bases remaining between them. The CDR3 sequence: CASSYGGGHTGELFF. CDR3 nucleotides: TGTGCCAGCAGTTATGGAGGAGGGCACACCGGGGAGCTGTTTTTT.

As for this clone: One end of the junction varies from germline; a read error may be responsible. The chain employs TRBV11-3 and TRBJ2-1; TRBD2 aligns across 10 bases. The CDR3 has 15 amino acids. CDR1 is SGHNT and CDR2 is YENEEA in the germline V gene. The CDR3 protein is CASSLSGPSGSPRVF. Here the CDR3 DNA reads TGTGCCAGCAGCTTAAGTGGGCCTAGCGGGAGCCCTAGGGTCTTC. Using reference TRBV11-3 and TRBJ2-1 for the parts outside the CDR3, the full variable domain is EAGVVQSPRYKIIEKKQPVAFWCNPISGHNTLYWYLQNLGQGPELLIRYENEEAVDDSQLPKDRFSAERLKGVDSTLKIQPAELGDSAVYLCASSLSGPSGSPRVFGPGTRLTVL.

The chain carries TRBV4-1 and TRBJ1-3, with D possibly matching TRBD1 (6 bases). Trimming left V 0 bases short and J 3 bases short, with 9 bases between. Germline lookup yields CDR1 MGHRA and CDR2 YSYEKL. This CDR3 has 15 residues. CDR3 loop: CASSQDPGVGNTIYF. The CDR3, as DNA: TGCGCCAGCAGCCAAGACCCAGGGGTTGGAAACACCATATATTTT.

This chain links TRBV2 with TRBJ1-2, with D maybe TRBD1 (6 bases). Trimming removed 0 bases at V and 8 bases at J, with 16 bases between. The CDR3 extends over 15 amino acids. Germline CDR1 and CDR2: SNHLY and FYNNEI. CDR3 residues: CASSEAGGRFYGYTF. CDR3 sequence (DNA): TGTGCCAGCAGTGAAGCCGGGGGGCGCTTCTACGGCTACACCTTC.

This chain joins TRBV28 and TRBJ1-2, with D tentatively TRBD1 (5 bases). V was trimmed by 5 bases and J by 8 bases, leaving 18 bases between them. CDR3 length equals 14 residues. Looked up from germline, CDR1 is MDHEN and CDR2 is SYDVKM. The chain's CDR3 is CASSRAQGGGGYTF. CDR3 DNA: TGTGCCAGCAGTCGAGCGCAGGGAGGCGGCGGCTACACCTTC.

This chain connects TRBV18 to TRBJ2-7; D is perhaps TRBD2 (5 bases). V dropped 5 bases and J dropped 6 bases, with 14 bases sitting between them. This CDR3 contains 13 residues. The germline V gene encodes CDR1 KGHSH and CDR2 LQKENI. The CDR3: CASSMDQDSEQYF. As DNA, the CDR3 is TGTGCCAGCTCAATGGATCAGGACTCCGAGCAGTACTTC.

The CDR3 DNA is TGTGCCAGCAGCTTAGGGGCGGGAGTTGTGGAGACCCAGTACTTC. Protein sequence: CASSLGAGVVETQYF. The J gene is TRBJ2-5, the V gene TRBV7-6; 7 positions match TRBD2. Trimming took 1 base from V and 5 from J; bases not matched to a gene: 7. Germline loops: CDR1 SGHVS, CDR2 FNYEAQ. This CDR3 has 15 residues. Filled out from reference TRBV7-6 and TRBJ2-5, the complete variable domain reads GAGVSQSPRYKVTKRGQDVALRCDPISGHVSLYWYRQALGQGPEFLTYFNYEAQQDKSGLPNDRFSAERPEGSISTLTIQRTEQRDSAMYRCASSLGAGVVETQYFGPGTRLLVL.

The chain is built from TRBV5-1 and TRBJ1-2, with 10 nucleotides matching TRBD1. The germline CDR1 and CDR2 sequences are SGHRS and YFSETQ. The CDR3 length is 13 residues. The J segment lost 7 bases and the V segment lost 4 bases, leaving 4 bases of the junction unmatched. Here the CDR3 reads CASSEGTGVGYTF. The DNA for the CDR3 is TGCGCCAGCAGCGAAGGGACAGGGGTTGGCTACACCTTC.

The chain uses TRBV19 and TRBJ1-1, with 7 nucleotides matching TRBD1. Germline CDR1 is LNHDA and CDR2 is SQIVND (reference sequence). The CDR3 sequence is 13 residues long. V lost 5 bases to trimming and J lost 7 bases; unmatched junction nucleotides: 7. The CDR3 is CASSVTGDGEAFF. The CDR3 bases are TGTGCCAGTAGTGTAACAGGGGATGGTGAAGCTTTCTTT. The full variable domain, its missing parts supplied by reference TRBV19 and TRBJ1-1, is DGGITQSPKYLFRKEGQNVTLSCEQNLNHDAMYWYRQDPGQGLRLIYYSQIVNDFQKGDIAEGYSVSREKKESFPLTVTSAQKNPTAFYLCASSVTGDGEAFFGQGTRLTVV.

The rearrangement joins TRBV7-9 to TRBJ1-2; 9 positions match TRBD1. The CDR3 loop spans 13 amino acids. With V trimmed by 1 base and J by 8 bases, 2 bases remained unmatched. Germline loops: CDR1 SEHNR, CDR2 FQNEAQ (reference sequence). In DNA, the CDR3 is TGTGCCAGCAGCTTAGGGGGACAGGGAGGCTACACCTTC. Protein: CASSLGGQGGYTF.